These 26 T cell receptor beta chains share one sample of origin, sequenced in a study of blood T cell repertoires in COVID-19. The repertoire was sequenced with immunoSEQ multiplex PCR; TCRdb's copy has only in-frame clones and lacks some. The sample lists 62,000 or so clones, approximately 80% occurring once. Sequencing used peripheral blood. These receptor sequences come from a man in his 60s with COVID-19, enrolled during active disease.

This clone came up once. V usage is TRBV5-1 and J usage is TRBJ2-4; D call uncertain. Germline CDR1 SGHRS, CDR2 YFSETQ. The CDR3 contains 13 residues. Between the trimmed V and J ends, which lost 0 bases and 8 bases, there was a span of 9 bases. In DNA form, the CDR3 reads TGCGCCAGCAGCTTGGCGGGTGAGGACATTCAGTACTTC. It specifies CASSLAGEDIQYF.

The chain is built from TRBV3-1 (or the pseudogene TRBV3-2) and TRBJ1-2; TRBD1 is a possible D gene (6 bases). The CDR3 contains 15 residues. V shed 2 bases and J shed 1 base, with 11 bases lying between them. The germline V gene has CDR1 LGHDT and CDR2 YNNKEL (reference sequence). The CDR3 sequence: CASSQPTGNNYGYTF. The DNA for the CDR3 is TGTGCCAGCAGCCAACCGACAGGCAATAACTATGGCTACACCTTC.

The chain joins TRBV7-2 to TRBJ2-5; a weak D match, TRBD2 (6 bases). CDR3 length: 15 amino acids. V lost 5 bases and J lost 3, with 16 bases in between. CDR1 and CDR2 (germline): SGHTA, FQGNSA. DNA for the CDR3: TGTGCCAGCAGCCCGTGGGCCGGGGGAGAAGAGACCCAGTACTTC. Translation: CASSPWAGGEETQYF.

The chain links TRBV3-1 (or the pseudogene TRBV3-2) to TRBJ2-5; 7 bases match TRBD1. The V gene end was trimmed by 5 bases and the J gene end by 7 bases; junction bases not matched to a gene: 10. Germline CDR1 LGHDT, CDR2 YNNKEL (reference sequence). The CDR3 has 14 residues. CDR3 DNA sequence: TGTGCCAGCAGCTATCAGGGGGACGGCGGGACCCAGTACTTC. It codes for CASSYQGDGGTQYF.

The J gene is TRBJ2-5, the V gene TRBV5-1; D is undetermined. V lost 0 bases and J 5 bases, leaving 5 bases between the germline ends. Per the germline V gene, CDR1 is SGHRS and CDR2 is YFSETQ. The length of the CDR3 is 12 residues. The CDR3 is CASSLGEETQYF. The DNA for the CDR3 is TGCGCCAGCAGCTTGGGAGAGGAGACCCAGTACTTC.

The chain uses TRBV3-1 (or the pseudogene TRBV3-2) and TRBJ1-1; TRBD1 might be the D (5 bases). Germline lookup yields CDR1 LGHDT and CDR2 YNNKEL (reference sequence). The CDR3 contains 16 residues. Trimming stripped 4 bases from V and 5 bases from J, with 20 bases between. The CDR3 coding sequence is TGTGCCAGCAGCCCAGAGACAGACCACCTTATAACTGAAGCTTTCTTT. This sequence encodes CASSPETDHLITEAFF.

The chain employs TRBV7-9 and TRBJ2-1, with TRBD1 as a possible D gene (6 bases). V was cut by 5 bases and J by 9 bases, with 14 bases left in between. CDR3 length: 13 residues. The germline CDR1 and CDR2 sequences are SEHNR and FQNEAQ (reference sequence). The CDR3 loop is CASSPLLGGEQFF. In DNA form, the CDR3 reads TGTGCCAGCAGCCCACTACTAGGGGGTGAGCAGTTCTTC.

The chain has TRBV7-6 and TRBJ2-3; 7 bases are a match to TRBD1. Germline-derived CDR1 and CDR2 are SGHVS and FNYEAQ. J gave up 5 bases and V 2 bases, and 7 bases lay outside the gene matches. The CDR3 contains 15 residues. In DNA form, the CDR3 reads TGTGCCAGCAGCTTACCCTACGCAGGGGGAGATACGCAGTATTTT. Its translation: CASSLPYAGGDTQYF.

This clone was found a few times. V usage is TRBV4-1 and J usage is TRBJ1-1; possibly TRBD1 for D (5 bases). V was cut by 4 bases and J by 7 bases, with 16 bases left in between. The CDR3 is made up of 14 amino acids. Per the germline V gene, CDR1 is MGHRA and CDR2 is YSYEKL. CDR3 amino acids: CASSPRGRINEAFF. The DNA for the CDR3 is TGCGCCAGCAGCCCGCGGGGACGGATAAATGAAGCTTTCTTT.

The V call is TRBV7-9, the J call TRBJ2-2, with D possibly being TRBD2 (5 bases). The CDR3 has 15 amino acids. CDR1 and CDR2 (germline): SEHNR, FQNEAQ (reference sequence). The germline V and J ends were trimmed by 5 bases and 5 bases, with 15 bases remaining between them. The CDR3 DNA reads as TGTGCCAGCAGCCAAAGAAGTTCGGGGACCGGGGAGCTGTTTTTT. This sequence encodes CASSQRSSGTGELFF.

V gene TRBV10-3 combines with J gene TRBJ2-3, with 7 nucleotides matching TRBD2. V lost 6 bases, J lost 2 bases, and 8 bases stayed unmatched. CDR3 length equals 15 residues. Germline V gene data show CDR1 as ENHRY and CDR2 as SYGVKD. This CDR3 is CAIRSGGEVTDTQYF. The DNA for the CDR3 is TGTGCCATCAGATCGGGAGGTGAGGTCACAGATACGCAGTATTTT.

V is TRBV7-2 and J is TRBJ1-2; 9 nucleotides agree with TRBD1. Germline trimming cut 1 base from V and 1 base from J; bases unmatched to any gene: 7. Germline-derived CDR1 and CDR2 are SGHTA and FQGNSA. This CDR3 spans 17 amino acids. The chain's CDR3 is CASSLDGTGLGNYGYTF. The CDR3 coding sequence is TGTGCCAGCAGCTTAGATGGGACAGGGCTGGGTAACTATGGCTACACCTTC.

The chain joins TRBV3-1 (or the pseudogene TRBV3-2) to TRBJ1-6; TRBD1 agrees at 8 bases. Germline CDR1 and CDR2: LGHDT and YNNKEL (reference sequence). The CDR3 has 17 amino acids. After removal of 3 bases from V and 5 bases from J, the junction contained 9 bases not matched to a gene. CDR3 in amino acids: CASSQDGTGGHNSPLHF. The CDR3 DNA reads TGTGCCAGCAGCCAGGACGGGACAGGTGGGCATAATTCACCCCTCCACTTT.

Only a few counts were recorded for this clone. The rearrangement links TRBV11-3 to TRBJ2-1; 8 bases match TRBD2. CDR3 length: 14 amino acids. Germline V gives CDR1 SGHNT, CDR2 YENEEA. After removal of 4 bases from V and 9 bases from J, the junction contained 8 bases not matched to a gene. CDR3 nucleotide sequence: TGTGCCAGCAGCTGGGTCGGGGGGGCCGGTGAGCAGTTCTTC. This encodes CASSWVGGAGEQFF.

The chain is built from TRBV9 and TRBJ1-1, with a weak D call TRBD1 (6 bases). CDR3 length: 13 amino acids. With 0 bases removed from V and 8 bases from J, the gap between germline ends came to 11 bases. The V gene's germline CDR1 is SGDLS and CDR2 YYNGEE. The CDR3 nucleotides read TGTGCCAGCAGCGTAGCTACAGGGACCGAAGCTTTCTTT. This translates into CASSVATGTEAFF. The full variable domain, its missing parts supplied by reference TRBV9 and TRBJ1-1, is DSGVTQTPKHLITATGQRVTLRCSPRSGDLSVYWYQQSLDQGLQFLIQYYNGEERAKGNILERFSAQQFPDLHSELNLSSLELGDSALYFCASSVATGTEAFFGQGTRLTVV.

V gene TRBV7-9 combines with J gene TRBJ1-1; TRBD1 matches 7 bases. The CDR3 is 13 residues long. V shed 5 bases, J shed 4 bases, and the junction held 4 bases outside the gene matches. Germline V CDR1 and CDR2: SEHNR, FQNEAQ (reference sequence). CDR3 protein: CASSQGGATEAFF. The DNA of the CDR3 is TGTGCCAGCAGCCAAGGGGGCGCCACTGAAGCTTTCTTT.

The chain carries TRBV5-5 and TRBJ1-2; D remains unclear. Germline CDR1 reads SGHKS; CDR2 reads YYEKEE (reference sequence). The CDR3 has 12 residues. Deletions cut 4 bases from V and 8 bases from J, with 12 bases between. The CDR3 nucleotides read TGTGCCAGCAGCGCCCAGTCTTGGGGCTACACCTTC. Its translation is CASSAQSWGYTF.

J is TRBJ1-2 and V is TRBV10-3, with a possible D match to TRBD1 (6 bases). CDR1 is ENHRY, CDR2 SYGVKD, per germline. There are 16 residues in the CDR3. The V end lost 6 bases, the J end lost 4 bases, and 21 bases lay between the germline ends. In DNA form, the CDR3 reads TGTGCCATCAGGATTGGCGCGACAGGTGGAAGCTATGGCTACACCTTC. Amino acid sequence: CAIRIGATGGSYGYTF.

The chain carries TRBV6-1 and TRBJ1-5; no firm D call. The V end lost 7 bases, the J end lost 4 bases, and 11 bases lay between the germline ends. The CDR3 spans 13 residues. CDR1 is MNHNS and CDR2 is SASEGT in the germline V gene. The CDR3 region is CASTIVLNQPQHF. The CDR3 DNA sequence: TGTGCCAGCACTATAGTATTAAATCAGCCCCAGCATTTT.

This clone came up a few times. The J gene is TRBJ1-2, the V gene TRBV2; 10 bases are shared with TRBD1. The germline CDR1 and CDR2 sequences are SNHLY and FYNNEI. J was trimmed by 8 bases and V by 2 bases; bases with no gene match: 8. The CDR3 covers 15 residues. CDR3 in amino acids: CASSETGTGERGYTF. The CDR3 bases are TGTGCCAGCAGTGAAACCGGGACAGGGGAGCGGGGCTACACCTTC.

V gene TRBV10-3 combines with J gene TRBJ2-7, with TRBD1 identical over 9 bases. From germline, CDR1 is ENHRY and CDR2 SYGVKD. The CDR3 contains 14 residues. Trimming took 11 bases from V and 6 from J; bases not matched to a gene: 14. In DNA form, the CDR3 reads TGTGCCTCCAGGGCGGGACAGGGATTAAGCGAGCAGTACTTC. This encodes CASRAGQGLSEQYF.

V and J are TRBV3-1 (or the pseudogene TRBV3-2) and TRBJ2-7; D might be TRBD1 (6 bases). Germline V lookup: CDR1 LGHDT, CDR2 YNNKEL (reference sequence). The CDR3 is 14 residues long. V was cut by 3 bases and J by 7 bases, with 16 bases left in between. In DNA form, the CDR3 reads TGTGCCAGCAGCCACCGGGACATGGACGGGGAGCAGTACTTC. Encoded protein: CASSHRDMDGEQYF.

The chain uses TRBV13 and TRBJ2-1; TRBD2 matches at 10 bases. The germline gives CDR1 PRHDT, CDR2 FYEKMQ (reference sequence). With V trimmed by 5 bases and J by 7 bases, 5 bases remained unmatched. The CDR3 runs 14 residues. The CDR3 region is CASSAGLAANEQFF. CDR3 nucleotide sequence: TGTGCCAGCAGCGCCGGACTAGCGGCGAATGAGCAGTTCTTC. Together with reference TRBV13 and TRBJ2-1, the CDR3 gives the full variable domain: AAGVIQSPRHLIKEKRETATLKCYPIPRHDTVYWYQQGPGQDPQFLISFYEKMQSDKGSIPDRFSAQQFSDYHSELNMSSLELGDSALYFCASSAGLAANEQFFGPGTRLTVL.

This clone appeared once. This chain connects TRBV5-1 to TRBJ1-1, with D perhaps TRBD1 (6 bases). Trimming left V 4 bases short and J 2 bases short, with 12 bases between. Per germline, CDR1 SGHRS and CDR2 YFSETQ. This CDR3 contains 14 residues. CDR3 bases: TGCGCCAGCAGCCTGACAGGCGATAACACTGAAGCTTTCTTT. Translated: CASSLTGDNTEAFF.

V usage is TRBV23-1 and J usage is TRBJ1-2; tentative D call: TRBD1 (5 bases). TRBV23-1 is known as an ORF, though its function is uncertain. CDR3 size: 14 residues. The ends were cut back, 7 bases at V and 8 bases at J, with 20 bases in the middle. The DNA of the CDR3 is TGCGCCAGCATCACAACCGGGCCCAACAGGGGCTACACCTTC. This translates into CASITTGPNRGYTF.

This chain joins TRBV15 and TRBJ1-1; the D gene is possibly TRBD1 (5 bases). In germline, CDR1 is LNHNV, CDR2 YYDKDF (reference sequence). This CDR3 is built from 14 residues. V lost 1 base and J 5 bases, leaving 11 bases between the germline ends. CDR3 region: CATSRGVGGTEAFF. CDR3 nucleotides: TGTGCCACCAGCAGAGGTGTTGGGGGGACTGAAGCTTTCTTT.